Detailed here is one T cell receptor beta chain. The data were taken from a study of blood T cell repertoires in COVID-19. Whole-study context: COVID-19 samples collected from the United States, Italy and Spain covered acute and convalescent phases. PBMCs, B-cell-depleted T cells, or T cells were the source of the cDNA or gDNA that made up the material.

In the original analysis: Quantification of nucleated cells was approximated via reference gene primer amplification. Using immunoSEQ multiplex PCR, the repertoire was profiled, and TCRdb retains in-frame clones only, with some absent. That table gives V, J and clone size, and the DNA gave D and trimming. Among around 320,000 clones listed, approximately 88% were seen once. This TCR derives from a woman aged 25 to 39 who had recovered from COVID-19. Sample: peripheral blood.

This CDR3 is CASSPGTGTEAFF. The CDR3 DNA reads as TGCGCCAGCAGCCCGGGGACAGGCACTGAAGCTTTCTTT. The J gene is TRBJ1-1, the V gene TRBV5-1; 8 positions agree with TRBD1. CDR3 size: 13 residues. V was clipped by 4 bases and J by 4 bases; unmatched bases: 3. The germline CDR1 and CDR2 sequences are SGHRS and YFSETQ.